This TCR beta chain appears in the sequencing data of a study of OX40 agonist ivuxolimab in advanced cancers. The CDR3 length is 14 residues. V dropped 5 bases and J dropped 5 bases, with 13 bases sitting between them. Per germline, CDR1 PRHDT and CDR2 FYEKMQ (reference sequence). Sequenced by immunoSEQ multiplex PCR; TCRdb stores in-frame clones only, minus some. The sample consists of just over 90,000 clones, roughly 89% of them appearing once. This chain links TRBV13 with TRBJ2-4, with D perhaps matching TRBD2 (6 bases). The receptor's source is an adult with an advanced solid tumor such as melanoma, head and neck, liver or kidney cancer. This material consisted of CD4+ or CD8+ T cells sorted from blood, taken in a trial of the OX40 agonist ivuxolimab. The CDR3 loop reads CASSPTWRENIQYF. For the CDR3, the DNA is TGTGCCAGCAGCCCGACATGGAGGGAAAACATTCAGTACTTC.